The clone carrying this TCR beta chain was detected a few times. Vbeta (60) and Jbeta (13) primers were used in the PCR. The table came from immunoSEQ multiplex PCR; TCRdb's copy has only in-frame clones and leaves some out. This sample carries roughly 90,000 clones, approximately 84% of them seen once, and the ten largest clones take roughly 2.2%. CDR1 is SEHNR, CDR2 FQNEAQ, per germline (reference sequence). Trimming took 7 bases from V and 2 from J; bases not matched to a gene: 8. The CDR3 runs 15 residues. This entry is derived from a study of cytomegalovirus exposure and HLA in healthy donors. Sequencing used PBMCs. The clonotype originates from a man between 18 and 35 years old in good health and CMV-seronegative. The J gene is TRBJ2-3, the V gene TRBV7-9, with 8 positions matching TRBD2. The chain's CDR3 is CASMVAGGLTDTQYF. CDR3 bases: TGTGCCAGCATGGTGGCGGGAGGACTCACAGATACGCAGTATTTT.